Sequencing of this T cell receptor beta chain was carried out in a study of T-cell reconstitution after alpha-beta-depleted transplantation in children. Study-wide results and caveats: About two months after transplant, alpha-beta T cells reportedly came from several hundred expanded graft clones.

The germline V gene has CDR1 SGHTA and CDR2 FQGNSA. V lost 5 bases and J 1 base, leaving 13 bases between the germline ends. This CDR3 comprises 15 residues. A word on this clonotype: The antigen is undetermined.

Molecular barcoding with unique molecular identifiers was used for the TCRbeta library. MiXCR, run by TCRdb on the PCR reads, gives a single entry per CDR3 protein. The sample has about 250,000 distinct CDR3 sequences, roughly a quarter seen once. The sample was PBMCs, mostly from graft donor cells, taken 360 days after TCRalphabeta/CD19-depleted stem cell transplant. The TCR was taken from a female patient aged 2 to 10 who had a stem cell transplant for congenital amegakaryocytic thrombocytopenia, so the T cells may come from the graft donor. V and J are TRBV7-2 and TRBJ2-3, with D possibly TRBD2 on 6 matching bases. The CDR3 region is CASSPREYGTDTQYF. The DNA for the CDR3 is TGTGCCAGCAGCCCCCGGGAGTATGGCACAGATACGCAGTATTTT.